The sequence of this T cell receptor beta chain was determined in a study of blood T cell repertoires in COVID-19. Across the study: The cDNA or gDNA used as material had been derived from T cells, B-cell-depleted T cells, or PBMCs.

Trimming shortened V by 3 bases and J by 0 bases, and 11 bases separated the two germline ends. This CDR3 region has 15 residues. Germline assignment: CDR1 SGDLS and CDR2 YYNGEE. Source study methods: Scientists estimated how many nucleated cells there were by amplifying reference gene primers. Clones were read by immunoSEQ multiplex PCR, and TCRdb kept only the in-frame ones, dropping some. Clone size and the V and J calls come from that table; the DNA yielded D and trimming. The sample carries around 70,000 clones, around 80% recorded once. The source of this sequence is a man aged 55 to 70 with active or convalescent COVID-19. Sequenced input: peripheral blood. The chain has TRBV9 and TRBJ2-3; possibly TRBD2 for D (5 bases). Here the CDR3 reads CASSALGGSTDTQYF. The DNA of the CDR3 is TGTGCCAGCAGCGCGCTCGGCGGGAGCACAGATACGCAGTATTTT.